The present TCR beta chain was sequenced within a study of prognosis after radiotherapy for stage I lung cancer. Study-wide background: Median age was 74.5 years (roughly 50 to 84) among 10 to 15 men and about six women. Alongside stereotactic body radiotherapy, concurrent therapy was given to no patient.

Trimming left V 9 bases short and J 4 bases short, with 18 bases between. The CDR3 sequence is 14 residues long. The germline V gene encodes CDR1 MNHEY and CDR2 SMNVEV (reference sequence). Multiplex PCR, run in two rounds, amplified TCR beta CDR3 from genomic DNA. Primers were specific to each TRBV and TRBJ gene in first-round PCR. Primers of the universal type were employed in the second round of PCR. A single record per CDR3 protein comes from TCRdb applying MiXCR to the multiplex PCR reads. The sample consists of about 26,000 distinct CDR3 sequences, 30% of them appearing once. Notes on the study in general: Post-therapy Shannon entropy was lower in patients developing distant metastases following stereotactic body radiation therapy.

A single count supports this clonotype. What it binds is not known. V is TRBV27 and J is TRBJ1-1; D remains ambiguous. This specimen was PBMCs, taken before or after stereotactic body radiation therapy (not recorded which). The TCR originated in a donor aged 50 or older with non-small cell lung cancer. CDR3 coding DNA: TGTGCCAGAAGTACCGACCGGCTCAGCACTGAAGCTTTCTTT. Protein product: CARSTDRLSTEAFF.